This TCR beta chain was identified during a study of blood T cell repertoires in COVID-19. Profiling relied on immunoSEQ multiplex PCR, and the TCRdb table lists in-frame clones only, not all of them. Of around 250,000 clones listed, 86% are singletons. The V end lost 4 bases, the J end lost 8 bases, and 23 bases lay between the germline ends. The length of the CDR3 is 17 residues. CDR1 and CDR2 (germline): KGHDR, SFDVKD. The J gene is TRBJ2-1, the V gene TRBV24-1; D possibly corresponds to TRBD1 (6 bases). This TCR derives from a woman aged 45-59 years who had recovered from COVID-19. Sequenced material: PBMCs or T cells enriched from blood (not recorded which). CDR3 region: CATSDTHRDGPRDEQFF. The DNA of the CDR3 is TGTGCCACCAGTGACACCCACAGGGACGGTCCTAGGGATGAGCAGTTCTTC.